Listed below are T cell receptor beta chains from one sample, sequenced in a study of human T cells and chemical hapten exposure. In TCRdb, the RACE reads were re-called with MiXCR into one record per CDR3 protein. The data show fewer than 400,000 distinct CDR3 sequences, 5.5% to 8% seen once. This specimen consisted of whole blood, obtained in connection with sensitization to the hapten diphenylcyclopropenone (DPC). Receptors were obtained from a woman younger than 35 with alopecia areata. Some clones in this sample may be carry-over from other donors' samples. Each CDR3 is given with its conserved first and last residue. D genes are given only for firm matches. Clone size is given for some rows only: seen once, a few or many times, or a class if the clone is expanded.

V	J	D	size	CDR3	DNA
TRBV28	TRBJ1-1	.	few	CATKVQRMGVETEAFF	TGTGCCACCAAAGTACAGCGCATGGGGGTCGAAACTGAAGCTTTCTTT
TRBV2	TRBJ2-5	.	.	CASSEGLGETQYF	TGTGCCAGCAGTGAAGGACTGGGAGAGACCCAGTACTTC
TRBV7-2	TRBJ2-5	.	.	CASSLQQETQYF	TGTGCCAGCAGCTTACAGCAAGAGACCCAGTACTTC
TRBV4-2	TRBJ2-7	.	.	CASSQGTGASYEQYF	TGTGCCAGCAGCCAAGGAACGGGGGCTTCCTACGAGCAGTACTTC
TRBV6-1	TRBJ2-3	TRBD1	few	CASTLGQGQGASTDTQYF	TGTGCCAGCACCTTAGGCCAAGGACAGGGAGCAAGCACAGATACGCAGTATTTT
TRBV6-5	TRBJ2-7	TRBD1	few	CASSPLTGDYEQYF	TGTGCCAGCAGTCCCTTAACAGGGGACTACGAGCAGTACTTC
TRBV12-3/TRBV12-4	TRBJ2-5	.	.	CASSLTRQETQYF	TGTGCCAGCAGTCTGACTCGACAAGAGACCCAGTACTTC
TRBV20-1	TRBJ1-6	TRBD1	few	CSAREVTGVNYNSPLHF	TGCAGTGCTAGAGAAGTCACAGGGGTGAACTATAATTCACCCCTCCACTTT
TRBV7-9	TRBJ2-3	TRBD2	many	CASSSLAGQSTDTQYF	TGTGCCAGCAGCTCGTTAGCGGGTCAGAGCACAGATACGCAGTATTTT
TRBV20-1	TRBJ2-3	TRBD2	many	CSAKLGGTSLQTQYF	TGCAGTGCTAAGCTGGGGGGGACTAGCCTTCAAACGCAGTATTTT
TRBV4-3	TRBJ2-3	.	many	CASSPRMAAGTDTQYF	TGCGCCAGCAGCCCGAGGATGGCGGCCGGCACAGATACGCAGTATTTT
TRBV6-5	TRBJ1-4	TRBD1	few	CASSPTGAREKLFF	TGTGCCAGCAGCCCTACAGGGGCTAGGGAAAAACTGTTTTTT
TRBV24-1	TRBJ2-5	TRBD1	few	CATSKGTGVGQETQYF	TGTGCCACCAGTAAGGGGACAGGGGTCGGCCAAGAGACCCAGTACTTC
TRBV27	TRBJ2-5	TRBD1	many	CASSSETGEETQYF	TGTGCCAGCAGCTCTGAGACAGGGGAAGAGACCCAGTACTTC